Each of the 10 T cell receptor beta chains below was sequenced from the same sample in a study of blood T cell repertoires in COVID-19. The table came from immunoSEQ multiplex PCR; TCRdb's copy has only in-frame clones and leaves some out. The sample shows around 250,000 clones, around 90% of them seen only once. The sequencing input was PBMCs or T cells enriched from blood (not recorded which). These receptor sequences come from a human donor in a cohort exposed to, infected with or recovered from COVID-19 (not recorded which). The donor label of this sample is uncertain.

V and J are TRBV7-9 and TRBJ2-2; 13 bases fit TRBD2. The CDR3 is 17 amino acids. From germline, CDR1 is SEHNR and CDR2 FQNEAQ (reference sequence). J gave up 4 bases and V 4 bases, and 6 bases lay outside the gene matches. The CDR3 coding sequence is TGTGCCAGCAGCTCACGGGGACTAGCGGGGCCCACCGGGGAGCTGTTTTTT. This translates into CASSSRGLAGPTGELFF.

The genes are TRBV5-5 and TRBJ1-3, with D possibly TRBD1 on 5 matching bases. CDR3 length: 15 amino acids. Trimming stripped 4 bases from V and 3 bases from J, with 14 bases between. The germline V gene encodes CDR1 SGHKS and CDR2 YYEKEE (reference sequence). The CDR3 DNA sequence: TGTGCCAGCAGCAGAGGTGACAGTATTGGAAACACCATATATTTT. It is translated as CASSRGDSIGNTIYF.

The chain has TRBV12-3 or TRBV12-4 and TRBJ1-2, with a possible D match to TRBD1 (5 bases). V lost 5 bases and J 6 bases, leaving 10 bases between the germline ends. The CDR3 consists of 12 residues. DNA for the CDR3: TGTGCCAGCAGTGGGGGGTGGAATGGCTACACCTTC. Translating gives CASSGGWNGYTF.

V and J are TRBV9 and TRBJ1-2, with unresolved D. With 0 bases removed from V and 4 bases from J, the gap between germline ends came to 13 bases. Per germline, CDR1 SGDLS and CDR2 YYNGEE. The CDR3 is 15 residues long. As DNA, the CDR3 is TGTGCCAGCAGCGTAGACCCGACAACTGGCTATGGCTACACCTTC. Its translation is CASSVDPTTGYGYTF.

The rearrangement joins TRBV27 to TRBJ2-7, with TRBD1 identical over 9 bases. This CDR3 region has 15 residues. CDR1 is MNHEY, CDR2 SMNVEV, per germline (reference sequence). V dropped 6 bases and J dropped 3; count of bases not matched to a gene: 9. This chain's CDR3 is CASRGVRTGVYEQYF. DNA for the CDR3: TGTGCCAGCAGGGGGGTCCGGACAGGGGTCTACGAGCAGTACTTC.

The J gene is TRBJ2-7, the V gene TRBV6-6; D is ambiguous. The CDR3 is made up of 13 amino acids. Per germline, CDR1 MNHNY and CDR2 SVGAGI (reference sequence). Trimming pared 0 bases from V and 7 bases from J, leaving 10 bases between. CDR3 residues: CASSYSIGDEQYF. Here the CDR3 DNA reads TGTGCCAGCAGTTACTCGATCGGAGATGAGCAGTACTTC.

This chain connects TRBV11-2 to TRBJ1-1; perhaps TRBD1 as D (5 bases). Germline V CDR1 and CDR2: SGHAT, FQNNGV. The CDR3 sequence is 16 residues long. V was clipped by 2 bases and J by 3 bases, with 16 bases between them. CDR3 sequence reads: CASSLLTPGGDTEAFF. CDR3 coding DNA: TGTGCCAGCAGCTTACTAACCCCGGGGGGGGACACTGAAGCTTTCTTT.

This clone was observed a single time. The V call is TRBV4-1, the J call TRBJ2-6; 12 positions agree with TRBD1. This CDR3 contains 19 residues. With 0 bases clipped from V and 2 bases from J, the junction kept 5 bases outside the gene matches. CDR1 is MGHRA, CDR2 YSYEKL, per germline. As DNA, the CDR3 is TGCGCCAGCAGCCAAGAAGATCGGGACAGGGGGCCTGGGGCCAACGTCCTGACTTTC. Translation gives CASSQEDRDRGPGANVLTF.

V and J are TRBV5-1 and TRBJ1-5; D is unclear. V was trimmed by 4 bases and J by 3 bases, leaving 14 bases between them. Germline values: CDR1 SGHRS, CDR2 YFSETQ. CDR3 size: 15 residues. The chain's CDR3 is CASSTNPGSNQPQHF. CDR3 in DNA: TGCGCCAGCAGCACTAATCCGGGGTCCAATCAGCCCCAGCATTTT.

V and J are TRBV6-5 and TRBJ2-1; 12 positions match TRBD2. V shed 4 bases and J 4 bases; nucleotides not matched to a gene: 5. Germline V CDR1 and CDR2: MNHEY, SVGAGI. There are 16 residues in the CDR3. The CDR3 here is CASSSSGLAGYNEQFF. CDR3 DNA: TGTGCCAGCAGTTCCTCGGGACTAGCGGGTTACAATGAGCAGTTCTTC.